This T cell receptor beta chain was observed in a study of blood T cell repertoires in COVID-19. TCRdb keeps only in-frame clones here, not all; method: immunoSEQ multiplex PCR. This table holds fewer than 350,000 clones, around 88% found once. The germline V gene has CDR1 KGHSH and CDR2 LQKENI. The V and J ends lost 1 base and 9 bases, in that order; junction bases with no gene match: 0. The CDR3 covers 12 residues. The chain combines TRBV18 with TRBJ2-1; 7 bases line up with TRBD1. The material sequenced was PBMCs or T cells enriched from blood (not recorded which). This clonotype was sampled from a middle-aged woman who had recovered from COVID-19. CDR3 DNA: TGTGCCAGCTCACCACAGGGGGCTGAGCAGTTCTTC. It encodes CASSPQGAEQFF.